This is a list of T cell receptor beta chains from one sample in a study of radiotherapy plus CTLA-4 blockade in lung cancer. TCRdb's table, derived via immunoSEQ multiplex PCR, lists solely in-frame clones and lacks some. The repertoire has fewer than 45,000 clones, 55% to 80% of them found once; the top ten carry 11%. The sample consisted of peripheral blood, taken from a patient treated with radiotherapy plus ipilimumab. Source of these receptors: a human donor with non-small cell lung cancer who had stable disease on radiotherapy plus ipilimumab. CDR3s include the opening cysteine and the closing phenylalanine or tryptophan. Each record gives: D gene, clone size, J gene, V gene, CDR3 protein, CDR3 DNA. A D gene is named only where the DNA matches it firmly. Only some rows state a clone size, as once, few, many or a class for expanded clones.

d_gene: TRBD1; abundance: .; j_gene: TRBJ2-1; v_gene: TRBV9; CDR3aa: CASSLSGTGYNEQFF; CDR3nt: TGTGCCAGCAGCTTATCCGGGACAGGATACAATGAGCAGTTCTTC
d_gene: TRBD1; abundance: .; j_gene: TRBJ1-2; v_gene: TRBV15; CDR3aa: CATRLGGTGGHSYTF; CDR3nt: TGTGCCACCAGACTCGGCGGGACAGGGGGCCATAGCTACACCTTC
d_gene: TRBD1; abundance: .; j_gene: TRBJ2-1; v_gene: TRBV10-3; CDR3aa: CAISPGTGSVVQFF; CDR3nt: TGTGCCATCAGCCCCGGGACAGGGTCCGTCGTGCAGTTCTTC
d_gene: .; abundance: .; j_gene: TRBJ1-6; v_gene: TRBV19; CDR3aa: CASSIGTGNSPLHF; CDR3nt: TGTGCCAGTAGTATCGGCACAGGTAATTCACCCCTCCACTTT
d_gene: .; abundance: .; j_gene: TRBJ1-5; v_gene: TRBV5-8; CDR3aa: CASSIRGGGNQPQHF; CDR3nt: TGTGCCAGCAGCATCCGCGGGGGTGGCAATCAGCCCCAGCATTTT
d_gene: .; abundance: .; j_gene: TRBJ2-6; v_gene: TRBV6-6; CDR3aa: CASTVLNSGANVLTF; CDR3nt: TGTGCCAGCACCGTATTAAACTCTGGGGCCAACGTCCTGACTTTC
d_gene: TRBD1; abundance: .; j_gene: TRBJ1-2; v_gene: TRBV27; CDR3aa: CASSYDPRQGSGYTF; CDR3nt: TGTGCCAGCAGTTACGACCCTAGACAGGGTTCTGGCTACACCTTC
d_gene: .; abundance: .; j_gene: TRBJ2-1; v_gene: TRBV7-2; CDR3aa: CASSLWGVGNEQFF; CDR3nt: TGTGCCAGCAGCTTATGGGGGGTCGGCAATGAGCAGTTCTTC
d_gene: TRBD1; abundance: .; j_gene: TRBJ1-4; v_gene: TRBV27; CDR3aa: CASRGTGSSTNEKLFF; CDR3nt: TGTGCCAGCAGAGGGACAGGCTCCTCAACTAATGAAAAACTGTTTTTT
d_gene: TRBD2; abundance: .; j_gene: TRBJ2-5; v_gene: TRBV5-6; CDR3aa: CASSWGRGTRTQYF; CDR3nt: TGTGCCAGCAGCTGGGGGAGGGGAACGCGGACCCAGTACTTC
d_gene: .; abundance: .; j_gene: TRBJ2-2; v_gene: TRBV9; CDR3aa: CASSPRGANTGELFF; CDR3nt: TGTGCCAGCAGCCCCCGTGGAGCGAACACCGGGGAGCTGTTTTTT
d_gene: .; abundance: .; j_gene: TRBJ2-3; v_gene: TRBV4-1; CDR3aa: CASSQSRGFFDPWGGSDTQYF; CDR3nt: TGCGCCAGCAGCCAATCAAGGGGATTTTTCGACCCCTGGGGAGGCTCAGATACGCAGTATTTT
d_gene: .; abundance: few; j_gene: TRBJ1-2; v_gene: TRBV2; CDR3aa: CASSASGYGYTF; CDR3nt: TGTGCCAGCAGTGCGTCAGGGTATGGCTACACCTTC
d_gene: .; abundance: .; j_gene: TRBJ2-4; v_gene: TRBV7-2; CDR3aa: CASRGQADIQYF; CDR3nt: TGTGCCAGCAGGGGACAAGCGGACATTCAGTACTTC
d_gene: TRBD2; abundance: .; j_gene: TRBJ2-3; v_gene: TRBV10-2; CDR3aa: CASRGGPVTDTQYF; CDR3nt: TGCGCCAGCCGGGGGGGCCCGGTCACAGATACGCAGTATTTT
d_gene: TRBD2; abundance: .; j_gene: TRBJ2-1; v_gene: TRBV5-4; CDR3aa: CASSLRSGGHNEQFF; CDR3nt: TGTGCCAGCAGCTTGAGGAGCGGGGGTCACAATGAGCAGTTCTTC
d_gene: .; abundance: .; j_gene: TRBJ2-5; v_gene: TRBV27; CDR3aa: CASSPGEYETQYF; CDR3nt: TGTGCCAGCAGCCCAGGGGAGTATGAGACCCAGTACTTC
d_gene: TRBD2; abundance: .; j_gene: TRBJ2-5; v_gene: TRBV5-4; CDR3aa: CASRSASGGEEETQYF; CDR3nt: TGTGCCAGCCGATCTGCTAGCGGGGGGGAAGAAGAGACCCAGTACTTC
d_gene: TRBD1; abundance: .; j_gene: TRBJ2-5; v_gene: TRBV5-5; CDR3aa: CASSWGTTGKETQYF; CDR3nt: TGTGCCAGCAGTTGGGGCACGACAGGGAAAGAGACCCAGTACTTC
d_gene: .; abundance: once; j_gene: TRBJ1-2; v_gene: TRBV7-2; CDR3aa: CASSFREGYGYTF; CDR3nt: TGTGCCAGCAGCTTCCGGGAGGGGTATGGCTACACCTTC
d_gene: .; abundance: .; j_gene: TRBJ2-5; v_gene: TRBV20-1; CDR3aa: CSANREETQYF; CDR3nt: TGCAGTGCCAACAGGGAAGAGACCCAGTACTTC
d_gene: TRBD1; abundance: .; j_gene: TRBJ1-6; v_gene: TRBV5-6; CDR3aa: CASSLGDRGSPLHF; CDR3nt: TGTGCCAGCAGCTTGGGAGACAGGGGGTCACCCCTCCACTTT
d_gene: .; abundance: once; j_gene: TRBJ1-1; v_gene: TRBV25-1; CDR3aa: CASSESTVGMNTEAFF; CDR3nt: TGTGCCAGCAGTGAATCGACAGTCGGAATGAACACTGAAGCTTTCTTT
d_gene: .; abundance: .; j_gene: TRBJ1-1; v_gene: TRBV23-1; CDR3aa: CASRSSAEAFF; CDR3nt: TGCGCCAGCAGGTCTAGCGCTGAAGCTTTCTTT
d_gene: .; abundance: .; j_gene: TRBJ2-5; v_gene: TRBV5-1; CDR3aa: CASSNIETQYF; CDR3nt: TGCGCCAGCAGCAATATTGAGACCCAGTACTTC
d_gene: .; abundance: .; j_gene: TRBJ1-2; v_gene: TRBV25-1; CDR3aa: CASSETGNYGYTF; CDR3nt: TGTGCCAGCAGTGAAACGGGGAACTATGGCTACACCTTC
d_gene: .; abundance: .; j_gene: TRBJ2-2; v_gene: TRBV4-3; CDR3aa: CASSQDPQYGELFF; CDR3nt: TGCGCCAGCAGCCAAGATCCCCAGTACGGGGAGCTGTTTTTT
d_gene: TRBD2; abundance: .; j_gene: TRBJ2-7; v_gene: TRBV4-3; CDR3aa: CASSQSIAGGFYEQYF; CDR3nt: TGCGCCAGCAGCCAGAGTATAGCGGGGGGATTCTACGAGCAGTACTTC
d_gene: .; abundance: .; j_gene: TRBJ1-1; v_gene: TRBV2; CDR3aa: CASSTGLRTEAFF; CDR3nt: TGTGCCAGCAGTACAGGGCTCCGGACTGAAGCTTTCTTT
d_gene: .; abundance: .; j_gene: TRBJ1-6; v_gene: TRBV7-9; CDR3aa: CASSPLSSGLLHF; CDR3nt: TGTGCCAGCAGCCCTTTGTCCAGCGGCCTCCTCCACTTT
d_gene: .; abundance: .; j_gene: TRBJ2-2; v_gene: TRBV27; CDR3aa: CASSPRGGDPGELFF; CDR3nt: TGTGCCAGCAGTCCCCGTGGAGGAGACCCCGGGGAGCTGTTTTTT
d_gene: .; abundance: .; j_gene: TRBJ1-3; v_gene: TRBV7-2; CDR3aa: CASSLNPGTTGNTIYF; CDR3nt: TGTGCCAGCAGCTTAAACCCCGGAACTACTGGAAACACCATATATTTT
d_gene: .; abundance: .; j_gene: TRBJ1-6; v_gene: TRBV19; CDR3aa: CASSSGRGDSPLHF; CDR3nt: TGTGCCAGTAGTTCCGGCAGGGGAGATTCACCCCTCCACTTT
d_gene: .; abundance: .; j_gene: TRBJ1-1; v_gene: TRBV7-9; CDR3aa: CASSFGGNAEAFF; CDR3nt: TGTGCCAGCAGCTTCGGGGGGAACGCTGAAGCTTTCTTT
d_gene: .; abundance: .; j_gene: TRBJ2-1; v_gene: TRBV5-1; CDR3aa: CASSLGGENEQFF; CDR3nt: TGCGCCAGCAGCTTGGGGGGGGAGAATGAGCAGTTCTTC
d_gene: TRBD1; abundance: once; j_gene: TRBJ1-5; v_gene: TRBV6-1; CDR3aa: CASRGTGNSNQPQHF; CDR3nt: TGTGCCAGCAGGGGGACAGGGAATAGCAATCAGCCCCAGCATTTT
d_gene: .; abundance: .; j_gene: TRBJ1-1; v_gene: TRBV6-1; CDR3aa: CASSTQGRTEAFF; CDR3nt: TGTGCCAGCAGTACTCAGGGAAGGACTGAAGCTTTCTTT
d_gene: .; abundance: .; j_gene: TRBJ1-1; v_gene: TRBV29-1; CDR3aa: CSVRGGGMAEAFF; CDR3nt: TGCAGCGTCCGCGGCGGGGGGATGGCTGAAGCTTTCTTT
d_gene: .; abundance: .; j_gene: TRBJ1-1; v_gene: TRBV28; CDR3aa: CASSFRGEVSGAFF; CDR3nt: TGTGCCAGCAGTTTTCGGGGGGAAGTATCTGGAGCTTTCTTT
d_gene: TRBD2; abundance: .; j_gene: TRBJ2-5; v_gene: TRBV2; CDR3aa: CASSASSGGARETQYF; CDR3nt: TGTGCCAGCAGTGCAAGTAGCGGGGGGGCCAGAGAGACCCAGTACTTC
d_gene: TRBD2; abundance: few; j_gene: TRBJ2-5; v_gene: TRBV14; CDR3aa: CASSQGYSGTSYETQYF; CDR3nt: TGTGCCAGCAGCCAAGGCTACTCCGGGACTAGCTACGAGACCCAGTACTTC
d_gene: .; abundance: .; j_gene: TRBJ1-3; v_gene: TRBV5-1; CDR3aa: CASSLGQVSGNTIYF; CDR3nt: TGCGCCAGCAGCTTGGGACAGGTCTCTGGAAACACCATATATTTT
d_gene: .; abundance: .; j_gene: TRBJ2-2; v_gene: TRBV5-1; CDR3aa: CASSFQGGTGELFF; CDR3nt: TGCGCCAGCAGCTTTCAGGGGGGCACCGGGGAGCTGTTTTTT
d_gene: .; abundance: .; j_gene: TRBJ1-5; v_gene: TRBV11-1; CDR3aa: CASSLGKFGDNQPQHF; CDR3nt: TGTGCCAGCAGCTTAGGAAAGTTCGGGGACAATCAGCCCCAGCATTTT
d_gene: .; abundance: .; j_gene: TRBJ2-7; v_gene: TRBV30; CDR3aa: CAWSVGSCYEQYF; CDR3nt: TGTGCCTGGAGTGTTGGCAGTTGCTACGAGCAGTACTTC
d_gene: .; abundance: .; j_gene: TRBJ2-1; v_gene: TRBV11-2; CDR3aa: CASSLGRIGNEQFF; CDR3nt: TGTGCCAGCAGCTTGGGCCGAATTGGGAATGAGCAGTTCTTC
d_gene: .; abundance: .; j_gene: TRBJ1-2; v_gene: TRBV14; CDR3aa: CASSQDHGEVYGYTF; CDR3nt: TGTGCCAGCAGCCAAGATCACGGGGAGGTCTATGGCTACACCTTC
d_gene: .; abundance: few; j_gene: TRBJ2-6; v_gene: TRBV7-6; CDR3aa: CASSLALQPGANVLTF; CDR3nt: TGTGCCAGCAGCTTAGCTTTACAACCTGGGGCCAACGTCCTGACTTTC
d_gene: .; abundance: few; j_gene: TRBJ1-4; v_gene: TRBV6-6; CDR3aa: CASSRGEKLFF; CDR3nt: TGTGCCAGCAGTCGCGGTGAAAAACTGTTTTTT
d_gene: TRBD1; abundance: .; j_gene: TRBJ2-7; v_gene: TRBV11-3; CDR3aa: CASSLSGTGRPYEQYF; CDR3nt: TGTGCCAGCAGCTTATCCGGGACAGGTAGACCCTACGAGCAGTACTTC
d_gene: .; abundance: .; j_gene: TRBJ1-1; v_gene: TRBV6-1; CDR3aa: CASSERSGWVNTEAFF; CDR3nt: TGTGCCAGCAGTGAAAGGTCAGGGTGGGTGAACACTGAAGCTTTCTTT
d_gene: .; abundance: .; j_gene: TRBJ2-2; v_gene: TRBV7-2; CDR3aa: CASRPRPRVSEGELFF; CDR3nt: TGTGCCAGCAGACCCAGGCCGAGGGTCAGCGAGGGGGAGCTGTTTTTT
d_gene: TRBD1; abundance: medium-sized; j_gene: TRBJ1-6; v_gene: TRBV6-5; CDR3aa: CASSYTRQGVNSPLHF; CDR3nt: TGTGCCAGCAGTTACACTAGACAGGGCGTAAATTCACCCCTCCACTTT
d_gene: .; abundance: .; j_gene: TRBJ1-6; v_gene: TRBV2; CDR3aa: CASSGRWGDSPLHF; CDR3nt: TGTGCCAGCAGCGGGCGATGGGGGGACTCACCCCTCCACTTT
d_gene: .; abundance: .; j_gene: TRBJ1-2; v_gene: TRBV2; CDR3aa: CASRGTDYGYTF; CDR3nt: TGTGCCAGCAGGGGGACTGACTATGGCTACACCTTC
d_gene: TRBD2; abundance: .; j_gene: TRBJ2-7; v_gene: TRBV4-1; CDR3aa: CASSQGTSGGSLFYEQYF; CDR3nt: TGCGCCAGCAGCCAAGGTACTAGCGGGGGTTCGTTGTTCTACGAGCAGTACTTC
d_gene: .; abundance: .; j_gene: TRBJ2-7; v_gene: TRBV13; CDR3aa: CASSKRTETNSYEQYF; CDR3nt: TGTGCCAGCAGCAAGAGGACAGAAACTAACTCCTACGAGCAGTACTTC